The 32 T cell receptor beta chains below were found in one sample sequenced in a study of early T cells in non-severe SARS-CoV-2 infection. TCRdb reprocessed the 5' RACE reads via MiXCR and lists one record per CDR3 protein. The top ten hold 4.1% of the sample, which has 55,000 to 65,000 distinct CDR3 sequences, roughly 16% seen once. Sequenced material: whole blood, taken at baseline. Receptors were obtained from an adult who was a healthcare worker with PCR-confirmed SARS-CoV-2 infection or an uninfected control (not recorded which).

The V call is TRBV20-1, the J call TRBJ2-3; TRBD2 agrees at 14 bases. This CDR3 region has 18 residues. V shed 2 bases and J 4 bases; nucleotides not matched to a gene: 11. Germline CDR1 reads DFQATT; CDR2 reads SNEGSKA (reference sequence). The CDR3 protein is CSARTTSGRVSVSDTQYF. CDR3 sequence (DNA): TGCAGTGCTAGAACGACTAGCGGGAGGGTCTCAGTATCAGATACGCAGTATTTT.

Only a few counts were recorded for this clonotype. This chain uses TRBV7-6 with TRBJ2-5, with 8 nucleotides matching TRBD2. The CDR3 is made up of 15 amino acids. Per the germline V gene, CDR1 is SGHVS and CDR2 is FNYEAQ. The J segment lost 4 bases and the V segment lost 2 bases, leaving 6 bases of the junction unmatched. The CDR3 reads CASSLFASGGETQYF. CDR3 coding DNA: TGTGCCAGCAGCTTATTTGCCAGCGGGGGAGAGACCCAGTACTTC. Complete variable domain (other parts from reference TRBV7-6 and TRBJ2-5): GAGVSQSPRYKVTKRGQDVALRCDPISGHVSLYWYRQALGQGPEFLTYFNYEAQQDKSGLPNDRFSAERPEGSISTLTIQRTEQRDSAMYRCASSLFASGGETQYFGPGTRLLVL.

The V gene is TRBV7-8, the J gene TRBJ2-1; D unclear. The germline V gene encodes CDR1 SGHVS and CDR2 FQNEAQ. The CDR3 totals 14 residues. The ends were cut back, 8 bases at V and 6 bases at J, with 17 bases in the middle. The CDR3 DNA reads TGTGCCAGCGGCGCCGGGCAGGCGCTCAATGAGCAGTTCTTC. Translating gives CASGAGQALNEQFF.

The chain joins TRBV20-1 to TRBJ2-3; a possible D gene is TRBD2 (6 bases). CDR3 length: 16 residues. CDR1 is DFQATT and CDR2 is SNEGSKA in the germline V gene (reference sequence). Trimming cost V 0 bases and J 4 bases, with 17 bases left between them. DNA of the CDR3: TGCAGTGCTAGAGATCCTAGGTCAGCGGGTCCAGATACGCAGTATTTT. It is translated as CSARDPRSAGPDTQYF.

This rearrangement joins TRBV5-1 to TRBJ2-3; 8 nucleotides match TRBD2. Losses at the gene ends were 1 base for V and 1 base for J; bases not matched to a gene: 2. The CDR3 loop spans 15 amino acids. Per germline, CDR1 SGHRS and CDR2 YFSETQ. The CDR3 reads CASSLSTSGTDTQYF. The CDR3 DNA sequence: TGCGCCAGCAGCTTGTCGACTAGCGGCACAGATACGCAGTATTTT.

The chain joins TRBV24-1 to TRBJ2-2; no definite D call. Germline-derived CDR1 and CDR2 are KGHDR and SFDVKD. The CDR3 runs 14 residues. Between the trimmed V and J ends, which lost 4 bases and 1 base, there was a span of 6 bases. The CDR3, as DNA: TGTGCCACCAGTGACCCTCTGAACACCGGGGAGCTGTTTTTT. Residues: CATSDPLNTGELFF.

This chain joins TRBV7-8 and TRBJ1-4; 11 bases match TRBD1. Per the germline V gene, CDR1 is SGHVS and CDR2 is FQNEAQ. This CDR3 is built from 16 residues. Trimming at V came to 1 base and at J to 8 bases, leaving 6 bases not matched to a gene. The CDR3 DNA sequence: TGTGCCAGCAGCTTAGGTCCTCGGACAGGGGGCGAAAAACTGTTTTTT. This sequence encodes CASSLGPRTGGEKLFF.

This clonotype was recorded at least ten times. The rearrangement joins TRBV5-8 to TRBJ2-3; tentative D call: TRBD1 (5 bases). This CDR3 region has 13 residues. Germline values: CDR1 SGHTS, CDR2 YDEGEE. Between the trimmed V and J ends, which lost 4 bases and 14 bases, there was a span of 20 bases. CDR3 protein: CASSTLQARVRYF. CDR3 nucleotides: TGTGCCAGCAGCACTCTCCAGGCCAGGGTTCGGTATTTT.

This clonotype was seen at least ten times. The chain recombines TRBV20-1 with TRBJ1-1; TRBD1 matches 9 bases. J gave up 5 bases and V 2 bases, and 9 bases lay outside the gene matches. The germline gives CDR1 DFQATT, CDR2 SNEGSKA (reference sequence). The CDR3 is 15 residues long. CDR3 bases: TGCAGTGCTAGATCGAACAGGGGGCTTCATACTGAAGCTTTCTTT. Its translation is CSARSNRGLHTEAFF.

At least ten counts were recorded for this clonotype. The chain carries TRBV6-1 and TRBJ2-1; 7 bases match TRBD1. The length of the CDR3 is 11 residues. Germline trimming cut 8 bases from V and 10 bases from J; bases unmatched to any gene: 5. Per the germline V gene, CDR1 is MNHNS and CDR2 is SASEGT. The CDR3 DNA is TGTGCCAGCCCCTTGGGACAGGAGCAGTTCTTC. Its translation is CASPLGQEQFF.

This clonotype has only a few counts. The rearrangement links TRBV18 to TRBJ2-7; maybe TRBD1 (6 bases). This CDR3 is built from 14 residues. Germline-derived CDR1 and CDR2 are KGHSH and LQKENI. Trimming stripped 4 bases from V and 5 bases from J, with 15 bases between. The CDR3 reads CASSLTTGPHEQYF. CDR3 DNA: TGTGCCAGCTCACTAACCACAGGGCCCCACGAGCAGTACTTC.

The rearrangement uses TRBV29-1 and TRBJ2-3, with 9 bases lining up with TRBD2. There are 15 residues in the CDR3. CDR1 is SQVTM and CDR2 is ANQGSEA in the germline V gene. V trimming: 1 base; J trimming: 4 bases; junction bases outside the gene matches: 6. The CDR3 bases are TGCAGCGTTGAAGTTAGCGGGAGATGGTCAGATACGCAGTATTTT. This translates into CSVEVSGRWSDTQYF.

The gene calls are TRBV10-3 and TRBJ1-1; 8 positions match TRBD1. Per the germline V gene, CDR1 is ENHRY and CDR2 is SYGVKD. The CDR3 sequence is 16 residues long. The trim removed 6 bases at V and 1 base at J, leaving 10 bases unmatched. The CDR3 region is CAISQFGQGGNTEAFF. The CDR3 DNA reads as TGTGCCATCAGCCAGTTCGGACAGGGAGGGAACACTGAAGCTTTCTTT.

This chain uses TRBV19 with TRBJ2-7; D is unclear. Germline-derived CDR1 and CDR2 are LNHDA and SQIVND (reference sequence). The V gene lost 1 base and the J gene lost 4 bases, with 8 bases spanning the gap. The CDR3 is 13 residues long. The CDR3 nucleotides read TGTGCCAGTAGTATAGCAACAGTGTACGAGCAGTACTTC. Amino acids: CASSIATVYEQYF.

This chain uses TRBV7-6 with TRBJ2-1; D is undetermined. Germline V lookup: CDR1 SGHVS, CDR2 FNYEAQ. Between the trimmed V and J ends, which lost 5 bases and 8 bases, there was a span of 19 bases. This CDR3 is built from 15 residues. CDR3 loop: CASSPLVGSRYEQFF. The CDR3 coding sequence is TGTGCCAGCAGCCCCCTCGTGGGTAGTAGATATGAGCAGTTCTTC.

This rearrangement joins TRBV7-9 to TRBJ2-1, with a tentative D call TRBD2 (6 bases). The CDR3 is made up of 17 amino acids. CDR1 is SEHNR, CDR2 FQNEAQ, per germline (reference sequence). V was cut by 4 bases and J by 1 base, with 17 bases left in between. This CDR3 is CASSSSLGGVSYNEQFF. The CDR3 bases are TGTGCCAGCAGCTCCTCTCTGGGAGGAGTTTCCTACAATGAGCAGTTCTTC. The full variable domain, rest sourced from reference TRBV7-9 and TRBJ2-1, is DTGVSQNPRHKITKRGQNVTFRCDPISEHNRLYWYRQTLGQGPEFLTYFQNEAQLEKSRLLSDRFSAERPKGSFSTLEIQRTEQGDSAMYLCASSSSLGGVSYNEQFFGPGTRLTVL.

The V gene is TRBV20-1, the J gene TRBJ2-3; perhaps TRBD1 as D (6 bases). The germline gives CDR1 DFQATT, CDR2 SNEGSKA (reference sequence). V was pared by 2 bases and J by 1 base, with 13 bases between. This CDR3 has 15 residues. The chain's CDR3 is CSARWWGQGTDTQYF. In DNA form, the CDR3 reads TGCAGTGCTAGATGGTGGGGACAAGGCACAGATACGCAGTATTTT.

Here the CDR3 reads CASIKVSSGANVLTF. CDR3 coding DNA: TGTGCCAGCATTAAAGTCAGCTCTGGGGCCAACGTCCTGACTTTC. This chain links TRBV6-6 with TRBJ2-6; D is unresolved. CDR3 length equals 15 residues. The ends were cut back, 7 bases at V and 0 bases at J, with 10 bases in the middle. The germline V gene encodes CDR1 MNHNY and CDR2 SVGAGI (reference sequence).

This chain uses TRBV5-5 with TRBJ2-7, with 8 bases identical to TRBD2. Germline V gives CDR1 SGHKS, CDR2 YYEKEE (reference sequence). The CDR3 contains 16 residues. V shed 0 bases and J 5 bases; nucleotides not matched to a gene: 10. The CDR3 sequence is CASSLGTSPKRNEQYF. DNA of the CDR3: TGTGCCAGCAGCTTGGGGACTAGCCCAAAGAGAAACGAGCAGTACTTC. The full variable domain, with the rest looked up from reference TRBV5-5 and TRBJ2-7, is DAGVTQSPTHLIKTRGQQVTLRCSPISGHKSVSWYQQVLGQGPQFIFQYYEKEERGRGNFPDRFSARQFPNYSSELNVNALLLGDSALYLCASSLGTSPKRNEQYFGPGTRLTVT.

This clonotype was counted a few times. The V and J genes are TRBV28 and TRBJ2-3, with 9 bases that match TRBD1. V was pared by 5 bases and J by 4 bases, with 4 bases of the junction left unmatched. The V gene's germline CDR1 is MDHEN and CDR2 SYDVKM. CDR3 size: 14 residues. The CDR3 is CASSRQGVSDTQYF. The CDR3 DNA reads TGTGCCAGCAGTAGACAGGGGGTATCAGATACGCAGTATTTT.

This clonotype has a handful of counts. The chain has TRBV18 and TRBJ2-5; 7 bases are shared with TRBD1. Germline-derived CDR1 and CDR2 are KGHSH and LQKENI. Trimming at V came to 1 base and at J to 3 bases, leaving 8 bases not matched to a gene. The CDR3 runs to 16 residues. The CDR3 sequence is CASSPRGFQGEETQYF. The CDR3 nucleotides are TGTGCCAGCTCACCACGGGGTTTCCAGGGGGAAGAGACCCAGTACTTC.

This clonotype was counted between two and nine times. The chain recombines TRBV18 with TRBJ1-4, with D unclear. The CDR3 totals 15 residues. Trimming left V 3 bases short and J 8 bases short, with 16 bases between. The germline CDR1 and CDR2 sequences are KGHSH and LQKENI. The CDR3, as DNA: TGTGCCAGCTCACCCACCGCTAGCGGGGAGGAAAAACTGTTTTTT. This translates into CASSPTASGEEKLFF.

This sequence joins TRBV10-2 and TRBJ2-1; 9 nucleotides match TRBD2. The ends lost 6 bases at V and 8 bases at J; junction bases unmatched: 11. This CDR3 region has 15 residues. The germline V gene encodes CDR1 WSHSY and CDR2 SAAADI. The CDR3 protein is CASRELGLAPYEQFF. The DNA of the CDR3 is TGCGCCAGCAGGGAGCTGGGACTAGCCCCGTATGAGCAGTTCTTC.

Only a few counts were recorded for this clonotype. V is TRBV2 and J is TRBJ1-6; the D gene is possibly TRBD1 (6 bases). The CDR3 is 15 amino acids. Trimming shortened V by 5 bases and J by 5 bases, and 13 bases separated the two germline ends. The germline V gene has CDR1 SNHLY and CDR2 FYNNEI. The CDR3 loop is CASSFRQADNSPLHF. Written as DNA, the CDR3 is TGTGCCAGCAGTTTTAGACAGGCCGATAATTCACCCCTCCACTTT.

This clonotype appeared a few times. This chain joins TRBV5-1 and TRBJ2-1, with TRBD2 matching 12 bases. Trimming cost V 0 bases and J 8 bases; bases outside gene matches: 3. Looked up from germline, CDR1 is SGHRS and CDR2 is YFSETQ. The CDR3 spans 15 residues. The CDR3 coding sequence is TGCGCCAGCAGCTTGGGGACTAGCGGGGAGGATGAGCAGTTCTTC. As protein: CASSLGTSGEDEQFF.

The table lists this clonotype with many counts. J is TRBJ2-1 and V is TRBV12-3 or TRBV12-4; the D gene is possibly TRBD2 (5 bases). This CDR3 region has 11 residues. The V end lost 3 bases, the J end lost 9 bases, and 6 bases lay between the germline ends. The CDR3, as DNA: TGTGCCAGCAGTTTTGCGGGTGAGCAGTTCTTC. As protein: CASSFAGEQFF.

There are many counts of this clonotype. This rearrangement joins TRBV27 to TRBJ2-3; 8 bases align to TRBD2. Germline V gene lookup returns CDR1 MNHEY and CDR2 SMNVEV (reference sequence). The CDR3 spans 13 residues. With 6 bases clipped from V and 6 bases from J, the junction kept 5 bases outside the gene matches. The CDR3, as DNA: TGTGCCAGCAGCTTAGCGGGGTCGGATACGCAGTATTTT. Translated: CASSLAGSDTQYF.

The sample holds a few counts of this clonotype. This chain joins TRBV7-8 and TRBJ2-3; 9 bases line up with TRBD1. The CDR3 extends over 14 amino acids. The germline V gene encodes CDR1 SGHVS and CDR2 FQNEAQ. With 5 bases clipped from V and 5 bases from J, the junction kept 5 bases outside the gene matches. CDR3 in amino acids: CASSPDRGGDTQYF. CDR3 nucleotide sequence: TGTGCCAGCAGCCCGGACAGGGGAGGAGATACGCAGTATTTT.

This clonotype was seen more than once but under ten times. The gene calls are TRBV9 and TRBJ2-2, with a possible D match to TRBD1 (5 bases). From germline, CDR1 is SGDLS and CDR2 YYNGEE. V was clipped by 4 bases and J by 3 bases, with 19 bases between them. The CDR3 is made up of 17 amino acids. The CDR3 coding sequence is TGTGCCAGCAGCCCCCGTGGAAAGGGGTTAGACACCGGGGAGCTGTTTTTT. Protein sequence: CASSPRGKGLDTGELFF.

The rearrangement links TRBV15 to TRBJ1-1; TRBD1 is a possible D gene (5 bases). CDR3 length equals 14 residues. Germline CDR1 reads LNHNV; CDR2 reads YYDKDF (reference sequence). Trimming cost V 8 bases and J 0 bases, with 13 bases left between them. CDR3 in amino acids: CATSGRAMNTEAFF. The CDR3 DNA reads TGTGCCACCTCAGGCAGGGCTATGAACACTGAAGCTTTCTTT.

In its sample, this clonotype was seen a few times. The chain uses TRBV28 and TRBJ2-1; 11 nucleotides match TRBD1. This CDR3 is built from 16 residues. The germline gives CDR1 MDHEN, CDR2 SYDVKM. V gave up 3 bases and J gave up 8 bases; unmatched junction bases: 9. CDR3 loop: CASSFRSGTGGYEQFF. CDR3 nucleotide sequence: TGTGCCAGCAGTTTTAGGTCTGGGACAGGGGGGTATGAGCAGTTCTTC.

The V call is TRBV27, the J call TRBJ1-6; D remains unclear. The CDR3 is 16 amino acids. V lost 0 bases, J lost 7 bases, and 13 bases lay in between. Per the germline V gene, CDR1 is MNHEY and CDR2 is SMNVEV (reference sequence). CDR3 protein: CASSLSDGQWNSPLHF. CDR3 coding DNA: TGTGCCAGCAGTTTATCGGACGGCCAGTGGAATTCACCCCTCCACTTT.